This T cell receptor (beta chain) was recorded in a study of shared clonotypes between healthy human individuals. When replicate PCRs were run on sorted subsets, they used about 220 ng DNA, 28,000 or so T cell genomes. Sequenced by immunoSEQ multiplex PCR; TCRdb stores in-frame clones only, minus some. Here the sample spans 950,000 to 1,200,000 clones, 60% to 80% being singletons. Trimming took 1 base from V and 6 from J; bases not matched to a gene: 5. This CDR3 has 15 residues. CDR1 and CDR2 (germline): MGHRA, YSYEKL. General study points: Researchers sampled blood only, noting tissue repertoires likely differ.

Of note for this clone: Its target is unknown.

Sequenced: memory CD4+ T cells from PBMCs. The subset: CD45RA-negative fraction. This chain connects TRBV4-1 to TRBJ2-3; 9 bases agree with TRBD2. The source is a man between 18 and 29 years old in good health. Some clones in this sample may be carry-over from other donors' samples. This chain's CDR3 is CASSQVAGVGDTQYF. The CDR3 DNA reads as TGCGCCAGCAGCCAAGTAGCGGGAGTCGGGGATACGCAGTATTTT.